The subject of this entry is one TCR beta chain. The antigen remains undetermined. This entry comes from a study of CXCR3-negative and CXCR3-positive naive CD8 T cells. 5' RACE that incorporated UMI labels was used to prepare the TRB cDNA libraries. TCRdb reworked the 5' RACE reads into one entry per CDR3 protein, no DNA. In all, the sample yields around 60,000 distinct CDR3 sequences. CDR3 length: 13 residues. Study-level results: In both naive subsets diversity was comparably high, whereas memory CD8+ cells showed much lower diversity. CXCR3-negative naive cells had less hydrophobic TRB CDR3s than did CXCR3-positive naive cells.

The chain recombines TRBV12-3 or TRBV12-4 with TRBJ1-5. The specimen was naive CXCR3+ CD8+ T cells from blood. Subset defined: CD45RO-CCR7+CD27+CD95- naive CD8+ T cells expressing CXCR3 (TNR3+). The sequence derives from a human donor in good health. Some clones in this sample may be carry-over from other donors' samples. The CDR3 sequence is CASSFSMSQPQHF.